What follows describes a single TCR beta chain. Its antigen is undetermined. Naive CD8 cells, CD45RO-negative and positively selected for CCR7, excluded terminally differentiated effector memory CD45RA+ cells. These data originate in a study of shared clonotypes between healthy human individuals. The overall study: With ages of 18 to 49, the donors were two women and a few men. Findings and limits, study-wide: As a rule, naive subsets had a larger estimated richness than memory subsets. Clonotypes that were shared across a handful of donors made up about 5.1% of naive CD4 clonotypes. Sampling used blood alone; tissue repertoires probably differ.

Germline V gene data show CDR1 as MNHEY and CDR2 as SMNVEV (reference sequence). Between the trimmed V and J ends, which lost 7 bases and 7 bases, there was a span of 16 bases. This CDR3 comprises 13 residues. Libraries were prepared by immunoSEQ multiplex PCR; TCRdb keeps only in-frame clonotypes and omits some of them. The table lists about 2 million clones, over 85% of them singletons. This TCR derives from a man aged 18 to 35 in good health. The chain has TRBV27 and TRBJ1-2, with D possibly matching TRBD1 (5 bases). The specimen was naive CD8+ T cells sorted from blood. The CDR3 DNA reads TGTGCCAGCATGACACTGGGGGGACTTGGCTACACCTTC. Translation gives CASMTLGGLGYTF.